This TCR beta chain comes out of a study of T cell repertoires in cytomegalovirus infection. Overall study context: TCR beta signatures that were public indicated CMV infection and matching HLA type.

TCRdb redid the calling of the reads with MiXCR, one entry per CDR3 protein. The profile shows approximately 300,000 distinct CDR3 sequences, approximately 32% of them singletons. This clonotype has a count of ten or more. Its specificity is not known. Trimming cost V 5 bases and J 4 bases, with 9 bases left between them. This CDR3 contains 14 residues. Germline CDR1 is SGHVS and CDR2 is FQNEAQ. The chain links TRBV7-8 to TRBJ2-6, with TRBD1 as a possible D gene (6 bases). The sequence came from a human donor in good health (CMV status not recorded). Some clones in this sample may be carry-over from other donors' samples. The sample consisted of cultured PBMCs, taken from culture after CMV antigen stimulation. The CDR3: CASSPTGGANVLTF. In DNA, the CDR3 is TGTGCCAGCAGCCCTACAGGGGGGGCCAACGTCCTGACTTTC.